There are many counts of the clone carrying this TCR beta chain. The antigen is unknown. The CDR3 goes on 3 residues after the read ends, and that part is filled in from the germline J gene. J lost 6 bases, V lost 5 bases, and 9 bases had no gene match. The CDR3 sequence is 16 residues long. This entry is derived from a study of T cell clonality in common variable immunodeficiency. Study-wide results and limits: What drives increased CVID clonality needs T cell subpopulation sequencing. Fewer TCRbeta clones were shared among CVID subjects than controls.

Here immunoSEQ multiplex PCR was the method, and the copy in TCRdb shows in-frame clones only, minus some. Listed for the sample are about 59,000 clones, none seen a single time. V usage is TRBV12-3 or TRBV12-4 and J usage is TRBJ2-3, with 12 nucleotides matching TRBD1. The receptor comes from a person aged 18 to 70 in good health. Sequencing was carried out using peripheral blood mononuclear cells. Incomplete CDR3 DNA: TGTGCCAGCAGTGTAACCGGGACAGGGGGCGCCGATACG. This translates into CASSVTGTGGADT. The full CDR3 sequence reads CASSVTGTGGADTQYF.